A single sample is the source of the 4 T cell receptor beta chains below, sequenced in a study of cytomegalovirus exposure and HLA in healthy donors. 60 Vbeta and 13 Jbeta primers were used in PCR. TCRdb's copy holds only in-frame clones and misses some; the assay was immunoSEQ multiplex PCR. The sample holds approximately 150,000 clones; approximately 84% are singletons and the top ten take 1.5% to 2%. The material sequenced was PBMCs. The source is a woman between 40 and 50 years old in good health and CMV-seronegative.

The sample holds one count of this clone. The rearrangement joins TRBV19 to TRBJ2-7; D remains ambiguous. Per the germline V gene, CDR1 is LNHDA and CDR2 is SQIVND (reference sequence). The CDR3 is made up of 14 amino acids. Trimming pared 5 bases from V and 0 bases from J, leaving 11 bases between. The chain's CDR3 is CASSATQNSYEQYF. CDR3 sequence (DNA): TGTGCCAGTAGTGCCACACAAAACTCCTACGAGCAGTACTTC.

The count of this clone is one. This chain uses TRBV19 with TRBJ2-1; D not certain. The CDR3 consists of 12 residues. The V gene's germline CDR1 is LNHDA and CDR2 SQIVND (reference sequence). V was cut by 7 bases and J by 7 bases, with 11 bases left in between. CDR3: CASTDPGNEQFF. The CDR3 coding sequence is TGTGCCAGTACCGACCCCGGGAATGAGCAGTTCTTC.

This clone was found a few times. CDR3 sequence reads: CSAQRVSLNNEQFF. The CDR3 coding sequence is TGCAGCGCCCAGAGGGTTTCTTTAAACAATGAGCAGTTCTTC. The chain links TRBV29-1 to TRBJ2-1, with a possible D match to TRBD2 (5 bases). CDR3 length: 14 residues. The V gene lost 7 bases and the J gene lost 5 bases, with 18 bases spanning the gap. Germline CDR1 SQVTM, CDR2 ANQGSEA.

The rearrangement links TRBV5-6 to TRBJ1-4; D is undetermined. CDR1 is SGHDT and CDR2 is YYEEEE in the germline V gene. The CDR3 consists of 12 residues. V was clipped by 4 bases and J by 5 bases, with 6 bases between them. In DNA form, the CDR3 reads TGTGCCAGCAGCCGAGTGAATGAAAAACTGTTTTTT. The encoded protein is CASSRVNEKLFF.